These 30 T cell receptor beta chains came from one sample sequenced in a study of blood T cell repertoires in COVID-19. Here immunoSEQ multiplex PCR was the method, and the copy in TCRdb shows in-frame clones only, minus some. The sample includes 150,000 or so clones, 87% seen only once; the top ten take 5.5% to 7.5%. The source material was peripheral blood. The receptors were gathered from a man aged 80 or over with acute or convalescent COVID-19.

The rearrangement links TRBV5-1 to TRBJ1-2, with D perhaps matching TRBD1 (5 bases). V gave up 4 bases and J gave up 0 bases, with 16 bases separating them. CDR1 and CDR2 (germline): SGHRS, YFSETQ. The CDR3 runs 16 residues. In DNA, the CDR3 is TGCGCCAGCAGCCTAGGGGTCCTCAGGGCTAACTATGGCTACACCTTC. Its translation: CASSLGVLRANYGYTF.

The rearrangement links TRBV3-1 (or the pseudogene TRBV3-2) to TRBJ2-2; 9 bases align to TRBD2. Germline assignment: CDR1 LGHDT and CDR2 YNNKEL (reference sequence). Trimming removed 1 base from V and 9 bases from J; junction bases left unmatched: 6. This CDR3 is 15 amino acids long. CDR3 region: CASSQGGTSSRELFF. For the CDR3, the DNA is TGTGCCAGCAGCCAAGGCGGGACTAGCAGTCGGGAGCTGTTTTTT.

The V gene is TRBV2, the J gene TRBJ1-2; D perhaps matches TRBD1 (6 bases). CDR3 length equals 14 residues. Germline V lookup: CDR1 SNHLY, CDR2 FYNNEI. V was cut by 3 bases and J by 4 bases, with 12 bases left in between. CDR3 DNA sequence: TGTGCCAGCAGTGATCAGGGGTCCGGCTATGGCTACACCTTC. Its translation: CASSDQGSGYGYTF.

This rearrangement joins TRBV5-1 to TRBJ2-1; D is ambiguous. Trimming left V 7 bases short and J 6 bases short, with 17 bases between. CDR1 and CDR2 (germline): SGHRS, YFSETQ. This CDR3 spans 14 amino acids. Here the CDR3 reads CASFSWSSPNEQFF. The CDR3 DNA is TGCGCCAGCTTTTCTTGGTCTAGTCCCAATGAGCAGTTCTTC.

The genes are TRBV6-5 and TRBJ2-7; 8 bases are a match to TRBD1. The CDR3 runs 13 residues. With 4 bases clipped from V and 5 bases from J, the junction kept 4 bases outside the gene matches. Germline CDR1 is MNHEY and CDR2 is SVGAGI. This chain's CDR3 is CASSLTGVDEQYF. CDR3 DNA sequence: TGTGCCAGCAGTTTGACAGGGGTGGACGAGCAGTACTTC.

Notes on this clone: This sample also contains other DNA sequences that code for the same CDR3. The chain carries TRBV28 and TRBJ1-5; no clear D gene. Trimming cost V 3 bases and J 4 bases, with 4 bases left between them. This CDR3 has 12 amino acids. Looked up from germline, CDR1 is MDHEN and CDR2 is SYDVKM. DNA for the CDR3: TGTGCCAGCAGTTTTCTGAATCAGCCCCAGCATTTT. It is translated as CASSFLNQPQHF.

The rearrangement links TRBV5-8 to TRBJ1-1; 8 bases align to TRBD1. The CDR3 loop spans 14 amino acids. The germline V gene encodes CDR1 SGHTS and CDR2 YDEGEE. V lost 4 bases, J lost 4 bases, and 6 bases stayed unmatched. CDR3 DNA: TGTGCCAGCAGCGAACAGGGGGGTAGCACTGAAGCTTTCTTT. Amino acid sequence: CASSEQGGSTEAFF.

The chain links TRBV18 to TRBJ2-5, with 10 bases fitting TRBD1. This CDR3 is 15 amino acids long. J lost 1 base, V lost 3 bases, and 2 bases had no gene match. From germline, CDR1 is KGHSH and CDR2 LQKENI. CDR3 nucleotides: TGTGCCAGCTCACCGACAGGGGGCCCCCAAGAGACCCAGTACTTC. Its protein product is CASSPTGGPQETQYF. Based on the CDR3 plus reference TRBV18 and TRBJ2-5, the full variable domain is NAGVMQNPRHLVRRRGQEARLRCSPMKGHSHVYWYRQLPEEGLKFMVYLQKENIIDESGMPKERFSAEFPKEGPSILRIQQVVRGDSAAYFCASSPTGGPQETQYFGPGTRLLVL.

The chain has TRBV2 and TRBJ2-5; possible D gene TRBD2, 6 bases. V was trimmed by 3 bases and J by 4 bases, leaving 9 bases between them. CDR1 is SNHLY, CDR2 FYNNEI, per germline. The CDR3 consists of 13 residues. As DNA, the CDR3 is TGTGCCAGCAGTGATTACGGGGGAGAGACCCAGTACTTC. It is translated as CASSDYGGETQYF.

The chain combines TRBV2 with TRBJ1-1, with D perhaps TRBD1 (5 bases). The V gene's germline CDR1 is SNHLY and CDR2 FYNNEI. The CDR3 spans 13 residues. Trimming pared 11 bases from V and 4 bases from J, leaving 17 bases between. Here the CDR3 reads CAGVREVGTEAFF. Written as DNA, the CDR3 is TGTGCCGGAGTCAGGGAGGTCGGCACTGAAGCTTTCTTT.

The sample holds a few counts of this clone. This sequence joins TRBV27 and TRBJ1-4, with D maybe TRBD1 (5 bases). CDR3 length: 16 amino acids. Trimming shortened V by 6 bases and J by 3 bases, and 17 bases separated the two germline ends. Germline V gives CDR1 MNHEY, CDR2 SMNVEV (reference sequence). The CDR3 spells CASSTSGGGSNEKLFF. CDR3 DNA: TGTGCCAGCAGCACATCAGGCGGGGGATCTAATGAAAAACTGTTTTTT.

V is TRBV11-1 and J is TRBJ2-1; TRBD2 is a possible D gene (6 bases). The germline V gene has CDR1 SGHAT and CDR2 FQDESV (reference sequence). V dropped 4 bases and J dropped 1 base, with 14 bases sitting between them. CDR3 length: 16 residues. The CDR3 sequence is CASSSRRVASYNEQFF. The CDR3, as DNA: TGTGCCAGCAGCTCGCGGAGGGTCGCGTCCTACAATGAGCAGTTCTTC. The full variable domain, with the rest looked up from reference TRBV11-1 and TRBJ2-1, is EAEVAQSPRYKITEKSQAVAFWCDPISGHATLYWYRQILGQGPELLVQFQDESVVDDSQLPKDRFSAERLKGVDSTLKIQPAELGDSAMYLCASSSRRVASYNEQFFGPGTRLTVL.

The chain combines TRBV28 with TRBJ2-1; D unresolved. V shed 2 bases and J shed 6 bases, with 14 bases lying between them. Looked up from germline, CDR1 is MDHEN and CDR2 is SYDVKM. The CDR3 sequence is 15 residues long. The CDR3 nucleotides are TGTGCCAGCAGTTTAAGCGTGCCTAGTATCAATGAGCAGTTCTTC. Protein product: CASSLSVPSINEQFF.

The CDR3 reads CASSPGDRAREQYF. The CDR3 DNA is TGTGCCAGCAGCCCAGGGGACAGGGCTCGCGAGCAGTACTTC. The chain joins TRBV6-5 to TRBJ2-7; 9 bases fit TRBD1. The germline CDR1 and CDR2 sequences are MNHEY and SVGAGI. The CDR3 has 14 residues. The J segment lost 6 bases and the V segment lost 6 bases, leaving 9 bases of the junction unmatched.

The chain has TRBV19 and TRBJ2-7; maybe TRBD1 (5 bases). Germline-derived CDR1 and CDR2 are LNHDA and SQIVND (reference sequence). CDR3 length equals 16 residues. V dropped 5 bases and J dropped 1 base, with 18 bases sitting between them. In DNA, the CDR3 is TGTGCCAGTAGTGCGTATGGATCGACAGCTTCCTACGAGCAGTACTTC. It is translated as CASSAYGSTASYEQYF.

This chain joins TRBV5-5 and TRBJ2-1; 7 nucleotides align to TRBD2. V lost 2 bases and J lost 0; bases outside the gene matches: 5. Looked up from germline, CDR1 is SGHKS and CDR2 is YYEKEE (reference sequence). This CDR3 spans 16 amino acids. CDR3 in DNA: TGTGCCAGCAGCTTTCAAGCGGGACTCTCCTACAATGAGCAGTTCTTC. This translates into CASSFQAGLSYNEQFF.

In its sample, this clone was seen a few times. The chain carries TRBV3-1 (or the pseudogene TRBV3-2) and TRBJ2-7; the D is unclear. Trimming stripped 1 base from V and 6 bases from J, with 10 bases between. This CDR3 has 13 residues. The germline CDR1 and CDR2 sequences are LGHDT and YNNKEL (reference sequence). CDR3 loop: CASSQAPLIEQYF. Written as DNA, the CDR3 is TGTGCCAGCAGCCAAGCCCCACTTATCGAGCAGTACTTC.

In DNA, the CDR3 is TGTGCCAGCAGCCGCGGGACAGACAATAATTCACCCCTCCACTTT. Its protein product is CASSRGTDNNSPLHF. The J gene is TRBJ1-6, the V gene TRBV3-1 (or the pseudogene TRBV3-2), with 7 bases fitting TRBD1. This CDR3 contains 15 residues. Trimming took 4 bases from V and 5 from J; bases not matched to a gene: 5. Germline CDR1 is LGHDT and CDR2 is YNNKEL (reference sequence).

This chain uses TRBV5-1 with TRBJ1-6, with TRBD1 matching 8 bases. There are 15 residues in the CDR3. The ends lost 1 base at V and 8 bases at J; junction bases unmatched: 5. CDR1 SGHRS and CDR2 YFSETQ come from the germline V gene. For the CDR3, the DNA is TGCGCCAGCAGCTTGACGGACAGGGATGATTCACCCCTCCACTTT. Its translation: CASSLTDRDDSPLHF.

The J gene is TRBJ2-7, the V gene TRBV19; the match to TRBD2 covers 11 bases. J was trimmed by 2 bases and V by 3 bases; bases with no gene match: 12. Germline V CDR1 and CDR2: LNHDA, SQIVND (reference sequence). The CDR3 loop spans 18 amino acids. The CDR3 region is CASSILPSGGRAPYEQYF. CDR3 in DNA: TGTGCCAGTAGTATTTTACCTAGCGGGGGGAGAGCTCCCTACGAGCAGTACTTC. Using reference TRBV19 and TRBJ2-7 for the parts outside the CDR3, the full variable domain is DGGITQSPKYLFRKEGQNVTLSCEQNLNHDAMYWYRQDPGQGLRLIYYSQIVNDFQKGDIAEGYSVSREKKESFPLTVTSAQKNPTAFYLCASSILPSGGRAPYEQYFGPGTRLTVT.

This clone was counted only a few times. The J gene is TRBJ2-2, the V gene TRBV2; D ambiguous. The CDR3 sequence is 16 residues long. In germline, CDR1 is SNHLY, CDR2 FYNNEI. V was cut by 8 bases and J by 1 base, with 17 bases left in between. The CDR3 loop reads CASESGPTMNTGELFF. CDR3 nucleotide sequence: TGTGCCAGCGAGTCGGGTCCCACCATGAACACCGGGGAGCTGTTTTTT. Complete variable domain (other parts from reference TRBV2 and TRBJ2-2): EPEVTQTPSHQVTQMGQEVILRCVPISNHLYFYWYRQILGQKVEFLVSFYNNEISEKSEIFDDQFSVERPDGSNFTLKIRSTKLEDSAMYFCASESGPTMNTGELFFGEGSRLTVL.

The CDR3 sequence: CASSSTEWERGNNEQFF. In DNA form, the CDR3 reads TGTGCCAGCAGCTCAACGGAGTGGGAGCGGGGTAACAATGAGCAGTTCTTC. V usage is TRBV28 and J usage is TRBJ2-1; 7 bases are a match to TRBD2. Germline CDR1 reads MDHEN; CDR2 reads SYDVKM. This CDR3 contains 17 residues. Losses at the gene ends were 6 bases for V and 5 bases for J; bases not matched to a gene: 16.

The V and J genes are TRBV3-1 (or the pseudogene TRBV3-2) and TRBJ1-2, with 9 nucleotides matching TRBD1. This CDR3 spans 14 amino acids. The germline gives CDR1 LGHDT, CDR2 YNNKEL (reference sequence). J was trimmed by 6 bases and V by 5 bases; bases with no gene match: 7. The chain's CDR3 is CASSNPTGGNGYTF. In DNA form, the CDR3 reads TGTGCCAGCAGCAACCCGACAGGGGGTAATGGCTACACCTTC.

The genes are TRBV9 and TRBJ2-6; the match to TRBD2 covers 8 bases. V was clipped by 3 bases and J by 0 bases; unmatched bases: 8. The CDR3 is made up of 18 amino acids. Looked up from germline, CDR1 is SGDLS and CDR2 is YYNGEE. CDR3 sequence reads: CASSAKLAVVSGANVLTF. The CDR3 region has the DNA TGTGCCAGCAGCGCTAAACTAGCGGTCGTCTCTGGGGCCAACGTCCTGACTTTC.

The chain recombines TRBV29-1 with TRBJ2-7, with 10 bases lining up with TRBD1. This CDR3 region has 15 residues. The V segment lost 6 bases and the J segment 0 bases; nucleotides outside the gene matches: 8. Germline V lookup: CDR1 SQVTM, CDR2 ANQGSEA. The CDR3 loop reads CSVRDRGSPSYEQYF. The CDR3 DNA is TGCAGCGTACGGGACAGGGGAAGCCCCTCCTACGAGCAGTACTTC.

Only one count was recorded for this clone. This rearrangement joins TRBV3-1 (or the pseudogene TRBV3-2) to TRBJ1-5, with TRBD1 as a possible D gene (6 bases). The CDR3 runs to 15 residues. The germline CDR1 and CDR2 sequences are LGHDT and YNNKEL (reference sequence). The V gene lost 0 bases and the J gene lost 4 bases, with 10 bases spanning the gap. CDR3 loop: CASSQDGTLNQPQHF. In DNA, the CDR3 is TGTGCCAGCAGCCAAGATGGGACATTAAATCAGCCCCAGCATTTT.

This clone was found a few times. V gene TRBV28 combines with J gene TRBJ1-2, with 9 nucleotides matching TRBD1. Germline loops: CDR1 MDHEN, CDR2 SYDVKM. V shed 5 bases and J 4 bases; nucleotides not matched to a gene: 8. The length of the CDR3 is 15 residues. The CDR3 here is CASSPYLGQGYGYTF. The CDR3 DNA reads TGTGCCAGCAGTCCCTACCTGGGACAGGGCTATGGCTACACCTTC.

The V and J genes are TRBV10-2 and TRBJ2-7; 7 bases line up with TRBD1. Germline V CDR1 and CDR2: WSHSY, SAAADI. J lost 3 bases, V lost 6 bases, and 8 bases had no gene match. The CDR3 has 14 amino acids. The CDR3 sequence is CASRAGTDYYEQYF. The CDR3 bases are TGCGCCAGCAGGGCCGGGACAGATTACTACGAGCAGTACTTC.

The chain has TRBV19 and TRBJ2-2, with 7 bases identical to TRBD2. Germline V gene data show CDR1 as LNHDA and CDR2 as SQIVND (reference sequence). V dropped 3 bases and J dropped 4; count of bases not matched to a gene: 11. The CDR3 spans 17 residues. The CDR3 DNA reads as TGTGCCAGTAGTATTAGCGGGCGGACTAGGCGCACCGGGGAGCTGTTTTTT. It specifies CASSISGRTRRTGELFF.

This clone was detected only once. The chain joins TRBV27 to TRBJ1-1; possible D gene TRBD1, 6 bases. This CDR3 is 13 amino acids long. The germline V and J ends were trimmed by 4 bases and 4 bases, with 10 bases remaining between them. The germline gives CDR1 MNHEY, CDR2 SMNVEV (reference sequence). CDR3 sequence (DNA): TGTGCCAGCAGTTCTCAGGGGCGCACTGAAGCTTTCTTT. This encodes CASSSQGRTEAFF.